The TCR beta chain described here comes from a study of T cell responses to AZD1222 COVID-19 vaccine. General study findings and limits: Epitopes outside B.1.351 and B.1.1.7 mutated regions reportedly drew nearly half of spike TCRs.

A remark on this clone: Its antigen is unknown.

TCRdb keeps only in-frame clones here, not all; method: immunoSEQ multiplex PCR. The repertoire holds under 150,000 clones, roughly 90% seen once, with approximately 6% in the top ten. Germline assignment: CDR1 GTSNPN and CDR2 SVGIG (reference sequence). The V gene lost 2 bases and the J gene lost 6 bases, with 20 bases spanning the gap. The CDR3 consists of 16 residues. The clonotype was recovered from an adult in good health. The chain carries TRBV30 and TRBJ2-1; D may be TRBD2 (6 bases). The source was peripheral blood, collected on day 0 of AZD1222 vaccination. CDR3 sequence (DNA): TGTGCCTGGAGTAGATCCGGGACCGGGAGCGGCAATGAGCAGTTCTTC. Amino acids: CAWSRSGTGSGNEQFF.